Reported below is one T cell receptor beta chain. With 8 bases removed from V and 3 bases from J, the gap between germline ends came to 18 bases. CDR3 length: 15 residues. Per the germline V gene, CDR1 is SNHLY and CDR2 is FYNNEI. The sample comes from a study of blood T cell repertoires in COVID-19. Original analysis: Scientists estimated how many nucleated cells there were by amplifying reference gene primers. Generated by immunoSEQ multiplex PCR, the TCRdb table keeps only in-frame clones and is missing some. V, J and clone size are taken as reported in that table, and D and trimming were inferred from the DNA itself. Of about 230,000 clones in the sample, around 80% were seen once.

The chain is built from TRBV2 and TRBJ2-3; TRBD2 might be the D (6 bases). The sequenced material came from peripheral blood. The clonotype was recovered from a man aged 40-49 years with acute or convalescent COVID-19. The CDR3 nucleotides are TGTGCCAGCCCCGGACCCTACGGGGGTACAGATACGCAGTATTTT. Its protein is CASPGPYGGTDTQYF.